This is a list of T cell receptor beta chains from one sample in a study of blood T cell repertoires in COVID-19. TCRdb's table, derived via immunoSEQ multiplex PCR, lists solely in-frame clones and lacks some. The profile shows tens of thousands of clones, approximately 88% of them singletons. What was sequenced was peripheral blood. The receptors originated from a human donor in a cohort sampled during active COVID-19. The CDR3 runs from the conserved cysteine through the conserved F or W. The D gene is left open where the match is weak. Clone size is given for some rows only: seen once, a few or many times, or a class if the clone is expanded.

d_gene	v_gene	abundance	j_gene	CDR3nt	CDR3aa
TRBD1	TRBV11-3	.	TRBJ1-1	TGTGCCAGCAGCTTTACGGGGACAGCAAACACTGAAGCTTTCTTT	CASSFTGTANTEAFF
.	TRBV4-1	.	TRBJ2-1	TGCGCCAGCAGTCAAGCCCCGGGTGGGCAGTTCTTC	CASSQAPGGQFF
.	TRBV7-8	.	TRBJ1-4	TGTGCCAGCAGCTTAGCGTCGGGTTTGGTACTGTTTTTT	CASSLASGLVLFF
.	TRBV9	.	TRBJ1-1	TGTGCCAGCAGCCCCCCCCGAACGACAGGTCGAGAAGCTTTCTTT	CASSPPRTTGREAFF
.	TRBV6-1	.	TRBJ1-2	TGTGCCAGCAGTGACGGGGACTATGGCTACACCTTC	CASSDGDYGYTF
.	TRBV4-2	few	TRBJ2-1	TGTGCCAGCAGCCAAGGACTAGATATGTACAATGAGCAGTTCTTC	CASSQGLDMYNEQFF
.	TRBV30	.	TRBJ2-3	TGTGCCTGGAGTGTATGGGCAGAGGGGGATCAGTATTTT	CAWSVWAEGDQYF
.	TRBV6-6	.	TRBJ1-2	TGTGCCAGCAGTTATTTGGGGAGCTATGGCTACACCTTC	CASSYLGSYGYTF
TRBD1	TRBV4-1	.	TRBJ2-7	TGCGCCAGCAGCCAAGGACAGGGGTCCTACGAGCAGTACTTC	CASSQGQGSYEQYF
TRBD1	TRBV2	.	TRBJ2-7	TGTGCCAGCAGAGGAGGGACAGGGTTCTACGAGCAGTACTTC	CASRGGTGFYEQYF
.	TRBV3-1/TRBV3-2	.	TRBJ1-1	TGTGCCAGCAGCCTTGGTTCAGGGCTCGGCACTGAAGCTTTCTTT	CASSLGSGLGTEAFF
.	TRBV6-1	.	TRBJ2-1	TGTGCCAGCGTTGGAACGGGGGGCATATATCGGCAGTTCTTC	CASVGTGGIYRQFF
.	TRBV2	.	TRBJ1-5	TGTGCCAGCAAAGGGGGGGGGACTAGCAATCAGCCCCAGCATTTT	CASKGGGTSNQPQHF
TRBD1	TRBV28	.	TRBJ2-5	TGTGCCAGCAGGGGGACAGGGGGGGGAGAGACCCAGTACTTC	CASRGTGGGETQYF
.	TRBV7-2	.	TRBJ2-7	TGTGCCAGCAGCTTTACCCCGGGGGACAGCTACGAGCAGTACTTC	CASSFTPGDSYEQYF
TRBD1	TRBV30	once	TRBJ2-7	TGTGCCTGGAGCCCTGGGACAGGGACCTACGAGCAGTACTTC	CAWSPGTGTYEQYF
.	TRBV5-1	.	TRBJ2-7	TGCGCCAGCAGCTATGGCAGCTCCTACGAGCAGTACTTC	CASSYGSSYEQYF
.	TRBV6-2/TRBV6-3	.	TRBJ1-3	TGTGCCAGCAGTTACTGGAGCTCTGGAAACACCATATATTTT	CASSYWSSGNTIYF
TRBD2	TRBV2	.	TRBJ2-3	TGTGCCAGCAGTGAACTAGCGGGAGTAGCAGATACGCAGTATTTT	CASSELAGVADTQYF
.	TRBV27	.	TRBJ2-1	TGTGCCAGGGAGGGCCGTTTCTTGCCCCTATTCAATGAGCAGTTCTTC	CAREGRFLPLFNEQFF
.	TRBV28	.	TRBJ2-7	TGTGCCAGCCGACCACTTGGGGGGTTCTACGAGCAGTACTTC	CASRPLGGFYEQYF
TRBD1	TRBV5-1	.	TRBJ1-1	TGCGCCAGCAGCCTCGGGACAGGAGGTGGCACTGAAGCTTTCTTT	CASSLGTGGGTEAFF
.	TRBV9	.	TRBJ1-2	TGTGCCAGCAGCGTAGACATTTCGGGGGGCTACACCTTC	CASSVDISGGYTF
TRBD1	TRBV4-2	.	TRBJ1-1	TGTGCCAGCAGCCAGGGTGACAGGGGTCGGATAGCTTTCTTT	CASSQGDRGRIAFF
TRBD1	TRBV5-1	.	TRBJ1-1	TGCGCCAGCAGCTTGGGGGACAGGGGGATGAACACTGAAGCTTTCTTT	CASSLGDRGMNTEAFF
.	TRBV6-5	.	TRBJ2-7	TGTGCCAGCAGGTTAGCCTACGAGCAGTACTTC	CASRLAYEQYF
.	TRBV4-3	.	TRBJ1-3	TGCGCCAGCAGCCAACTTGGACAGCCTAGCTCTGGAAACACCATATATTTT	CASSQLGQPSSGNTIYF
TRBD1	TRBV18	.	TRBJ2-7	TGTGCCAGCTCAAACAAGGACAGGCCCTCTTCCAGCGAGCAGTACTTC	CASSNKDRPSSSEQYF
.	TRBV19	.	TRBJ1-1	TGTGCCAGTAGTAACGGGGTTAACACTGAAGCTTTCTTT	CASSNGVNTEAFF
TRBD1	TRBV18	.	TRBJ1-1	TGTGCCAGCTCACCCCGACAGGGCGACACTGAAGCTTTCTTT	CASSPRQGDTEAFF
TRBD1	TRBV10-2	.	TRBJ1-5	TGCGCCAGCAGCTATGGACAGGGTCAGCCCCAGCATTTT	CASSYGQGQPQHF
TRBD1	TRBV6-2/TRBV6-3	.	TRBJ2-7	TGTGCCAGCAGCGACAGGGTTCTGAACGAGCAGTACTTC	CASSDRVLNEQYF
TRBD2	TRBV6-5	.	TRBJ2-5	TGTGCCAGCAGAGAGGCGGGAGGGCCCCGGGAGACCCAGTACTTC	CASREAGGPRETQYF
.	TRBV28	.	TRBJ1-2	TGTGCCAGCAGTTTAGGGGCCAGCCATCACTATGGCTACACCTTC	CASSLGASHHYGYTF
.	TRBV25-1	.	TRBJ2-7	TGTGCCAGCAGTTCCGAGGGGAGGAGGGACTCCTACGAGCAGTACTTC	CASSSEGRRDSYEQYF
TRBD2	TRBV10-3	.	TRBJ2-3	TGTGCCACCGCGAAGCGGGAGACCACAGATACGCAGTATTTT	CATAKRETTDTQYF
.	TRBV5-1	.	TRBJ2-3	TGCGCCAGCAGCTTAGGACACCCCACCGCGACAGATACGCAGTATTTT	CASSLGHPTATDTQYF
.	TRBV6-6	.	TRBJ1-2	TGTGCCAGCAGTTACGCCCAACAGGGTAGCGGCTACACCTTC	CASSYAQQGSGYTF
TRBD2	TRBV7-2	.	TRBJ2-5	TGTGCCAGCAGCTTCGGACTAGCGGAGTGGGAGACCCAGTACTTC	CASSFGLAEWETQYF
.	TRBV5-6	.	TRBJ1-2	TGTGCCAGCCGAAAGAAGACCAGGGATCCGGCCTATGGCTACACCTTC	CASRKKTRDPAYGYTF
TRBD1	TRBV27	.	TRBJ1-2	TGTGCCAGCAGCCTTACCCCACCGGGACAGGGGGCTTGGGGCTACACCTTC	CASSLTPPGQGAWGYTF
TRBD1	TRBV5-1	.	TRBJ1-1	TGCGCCAGCGGATTTTACAGGGGAGGCACTGAAGCTTTCTTT	CASGFYRGGTEAFF
.	TRBV28	.	TRBJ2-3	TGTGCCAGCAGCCCCCAGCGGGGTCGGGGGGCGGATACGCAGTATTTT	CASSPQRGRGADTQYF